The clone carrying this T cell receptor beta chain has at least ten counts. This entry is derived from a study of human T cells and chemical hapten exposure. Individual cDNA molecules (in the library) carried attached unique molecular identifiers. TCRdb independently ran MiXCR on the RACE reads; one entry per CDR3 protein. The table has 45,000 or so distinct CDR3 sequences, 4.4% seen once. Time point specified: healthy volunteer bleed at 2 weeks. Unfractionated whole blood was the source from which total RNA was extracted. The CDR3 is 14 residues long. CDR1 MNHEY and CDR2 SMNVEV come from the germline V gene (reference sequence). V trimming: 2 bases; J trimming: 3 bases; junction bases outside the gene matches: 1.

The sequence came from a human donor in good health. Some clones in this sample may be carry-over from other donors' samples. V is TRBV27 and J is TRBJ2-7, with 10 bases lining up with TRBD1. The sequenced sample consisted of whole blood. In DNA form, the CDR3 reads TGTGCCAGCAGTTTAGGGACAGGGGTCTACGAGCAGTACTTC. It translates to CASSLGTGVYEQYF.